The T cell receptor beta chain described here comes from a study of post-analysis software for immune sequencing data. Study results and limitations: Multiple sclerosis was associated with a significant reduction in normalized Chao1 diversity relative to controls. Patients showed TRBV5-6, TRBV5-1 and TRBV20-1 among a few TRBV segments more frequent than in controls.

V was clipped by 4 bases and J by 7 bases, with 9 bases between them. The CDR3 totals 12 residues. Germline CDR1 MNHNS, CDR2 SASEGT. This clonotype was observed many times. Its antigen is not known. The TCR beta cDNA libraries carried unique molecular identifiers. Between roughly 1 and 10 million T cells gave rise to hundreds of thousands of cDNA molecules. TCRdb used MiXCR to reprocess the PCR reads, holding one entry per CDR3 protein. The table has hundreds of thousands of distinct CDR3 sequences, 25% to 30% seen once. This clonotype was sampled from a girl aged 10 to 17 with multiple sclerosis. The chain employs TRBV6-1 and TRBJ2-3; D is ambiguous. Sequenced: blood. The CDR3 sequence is CASSVSSHTQYF. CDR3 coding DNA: TGTGCCAGCAGTGTATCCTCCCATACGCAGTATTTT.